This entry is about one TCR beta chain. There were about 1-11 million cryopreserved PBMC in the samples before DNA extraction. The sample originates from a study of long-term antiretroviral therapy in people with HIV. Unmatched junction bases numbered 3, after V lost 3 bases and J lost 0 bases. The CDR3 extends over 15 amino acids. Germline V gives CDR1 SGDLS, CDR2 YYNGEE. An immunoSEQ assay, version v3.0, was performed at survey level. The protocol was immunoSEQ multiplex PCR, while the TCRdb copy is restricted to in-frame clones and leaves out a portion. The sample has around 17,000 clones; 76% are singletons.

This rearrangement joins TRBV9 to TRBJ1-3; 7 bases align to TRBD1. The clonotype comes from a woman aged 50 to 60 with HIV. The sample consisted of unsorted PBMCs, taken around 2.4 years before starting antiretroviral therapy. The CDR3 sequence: CASSDRTGSGNTIYF. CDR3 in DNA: TGTGCCAGCAGCGACCGGACAGGCTCTGGAAACACCATATATTTT.